The clone carrying this T cell receptor beta chain was seen only a few times. Antigen: not known. The data stem from a study of cytomegalovirus exposure and HLA in healthy donors. Study context: The same platform was used for the 120 validation repertoires and the roughly 700 first-cohort repertoires, a later analysis reported. Notes on the study in general: TCR beta chains numbering 164 were designated cytomegalovirus-associated.

The CDR3 covers 13 residues. V gave up 5 bases and J gave up 5 bases; unmatched junction bases: 5. In germline, CDR1 is SGHTA, CDR2 FQGNSA. This table comes from immunoSEQ multiplex PCR, and its TCRdb copy is limited to in-frame clones, with some not included. Among 45,000 to 65,000 clones listed, 75% to 95% were seen once. The donors belonged to the roughly 110-subject validation cohort, separate from the roughly 650-subject first cohort. This chain links TRBV7-2 with TRBJ1-1; 7 nucleotides agree with TRBD1. This receptor was obtained from a man aged 18 to 30 in good health and CMV-seronegative. Material: PBMCs. The chain's CDR3 is CASSLRGTTEAFF. The CDR3, as DNA: TGTGCCAGCAGCCTCAGGGGGACGACTGAAGCTTTCTTT.